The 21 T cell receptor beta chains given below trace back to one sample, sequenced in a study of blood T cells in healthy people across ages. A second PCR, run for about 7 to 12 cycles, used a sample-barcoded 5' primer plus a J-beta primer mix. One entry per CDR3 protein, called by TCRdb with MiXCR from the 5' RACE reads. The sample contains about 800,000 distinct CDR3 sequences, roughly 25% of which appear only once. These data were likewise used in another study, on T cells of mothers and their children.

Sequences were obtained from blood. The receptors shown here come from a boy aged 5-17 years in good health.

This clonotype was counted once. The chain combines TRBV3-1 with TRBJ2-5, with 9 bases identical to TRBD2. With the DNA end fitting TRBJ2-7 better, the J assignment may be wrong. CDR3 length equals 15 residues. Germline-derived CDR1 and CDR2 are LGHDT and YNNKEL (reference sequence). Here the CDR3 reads CASSQTPSGAYEQYF. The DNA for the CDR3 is TGTGCCAGCAGCCAAACTCCTAGCGGGGCCTACGAGCAGTACTTC.

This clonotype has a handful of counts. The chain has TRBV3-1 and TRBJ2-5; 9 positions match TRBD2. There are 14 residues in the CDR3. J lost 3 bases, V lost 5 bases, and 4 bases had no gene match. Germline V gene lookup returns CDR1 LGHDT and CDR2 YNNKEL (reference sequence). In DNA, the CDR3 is TGTGCCAGCAGCAACCGACTAGCGGAAGAGACCCAGTACTTC. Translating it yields CASSNRLAEETQYF.

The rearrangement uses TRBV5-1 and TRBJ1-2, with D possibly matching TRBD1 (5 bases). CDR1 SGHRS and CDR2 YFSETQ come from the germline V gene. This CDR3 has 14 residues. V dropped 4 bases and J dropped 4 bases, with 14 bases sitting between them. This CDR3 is CASSRDSLTYGYTF. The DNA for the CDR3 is TGCGCCAGCAGCCGTGACAGTCTCACCTATGGCTACACCTTC.

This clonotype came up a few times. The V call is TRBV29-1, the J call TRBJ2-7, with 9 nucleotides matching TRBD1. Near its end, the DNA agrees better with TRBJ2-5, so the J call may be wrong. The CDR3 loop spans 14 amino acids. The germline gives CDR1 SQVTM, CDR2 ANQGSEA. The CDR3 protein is CSVEGLGQGLTQYF. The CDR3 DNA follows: TGCAGCGTCGAGGGGTTGGGACAGGGTCTGACCCAGTACTTC.

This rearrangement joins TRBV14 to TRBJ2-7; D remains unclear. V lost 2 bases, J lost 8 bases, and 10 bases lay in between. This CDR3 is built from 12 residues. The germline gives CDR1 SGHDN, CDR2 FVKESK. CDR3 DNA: TGTGCCAGCAGCCAAACGGTCCTGCAGCAGTACTTC. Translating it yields CASSQTVLQQYF. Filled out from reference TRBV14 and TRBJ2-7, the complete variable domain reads EAGVTQFPSHSVIEKGQTVTLRCDPISGHDNLYWYRRVMGKEIKFLLHFVKESKQDESGMPNNRFLAERTGGTYSTLKVQPAELEDSGVYFCASSQTVLQQYFGPGTRLTVT.

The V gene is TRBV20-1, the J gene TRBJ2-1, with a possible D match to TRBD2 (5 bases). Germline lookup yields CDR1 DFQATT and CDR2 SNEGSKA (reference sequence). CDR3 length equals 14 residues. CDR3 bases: TGCACCGGAGGTGTTCTTCCTTTATCCAATGAGCAGTTCTTC. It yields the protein CTGGVLPLSNEQFF.

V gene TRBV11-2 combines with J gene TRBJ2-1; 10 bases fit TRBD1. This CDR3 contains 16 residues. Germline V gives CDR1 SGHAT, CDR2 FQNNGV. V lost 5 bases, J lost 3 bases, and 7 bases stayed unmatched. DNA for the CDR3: TGTGCCAGCAGCCCCCCGGGACAGGGGTTCTACAATGAGCAGTTCTTC. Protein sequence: CASSPPGQGFYNEQFF.

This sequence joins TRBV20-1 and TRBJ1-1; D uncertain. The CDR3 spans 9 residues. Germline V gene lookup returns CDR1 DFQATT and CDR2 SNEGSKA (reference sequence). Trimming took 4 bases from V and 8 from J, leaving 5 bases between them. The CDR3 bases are TGCAGTGCTAATATAGAAGCTTTCTTT. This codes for CSANIEAFF.

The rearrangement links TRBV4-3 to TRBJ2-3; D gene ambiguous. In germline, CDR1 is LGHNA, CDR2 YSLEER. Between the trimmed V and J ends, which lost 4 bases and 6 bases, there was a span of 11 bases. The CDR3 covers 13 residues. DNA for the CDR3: TGCGCCAGCAGCCTTCGACTTCCCGATACGCAGTATTTT. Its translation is CASSLRLPDTQYF.

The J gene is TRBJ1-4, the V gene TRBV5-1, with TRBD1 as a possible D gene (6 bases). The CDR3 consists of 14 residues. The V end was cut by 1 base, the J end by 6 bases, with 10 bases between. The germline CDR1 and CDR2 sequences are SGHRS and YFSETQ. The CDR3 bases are TGCGCCAGCAGCTTGCGTGGGGGCTATGAAAAACTGTTTTTT. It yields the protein CASSLRGGYEKLFF.

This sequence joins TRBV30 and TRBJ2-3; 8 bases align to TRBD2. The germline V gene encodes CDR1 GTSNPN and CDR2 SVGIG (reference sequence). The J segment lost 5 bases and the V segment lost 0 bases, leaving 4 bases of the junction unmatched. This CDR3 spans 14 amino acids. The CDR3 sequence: CAWSVGGGRDTQYF. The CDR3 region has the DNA TGTGCCTGGAGTGTGGGCGGGGGGCGAGATACGCAGTATTTT.

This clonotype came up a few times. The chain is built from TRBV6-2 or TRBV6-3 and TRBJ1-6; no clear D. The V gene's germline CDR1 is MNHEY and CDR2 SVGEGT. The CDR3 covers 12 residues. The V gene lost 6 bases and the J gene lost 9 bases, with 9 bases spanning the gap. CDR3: CASSSGSSPLHF. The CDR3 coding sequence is TGTGCCAGCAGCTCGGGGAGTTCACCCCTCCACTTT.

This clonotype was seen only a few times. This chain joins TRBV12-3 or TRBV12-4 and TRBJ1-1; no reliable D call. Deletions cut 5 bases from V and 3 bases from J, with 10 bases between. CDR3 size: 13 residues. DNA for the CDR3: TGTGCCAGCAGTCGGACGCTATACACTGAAGCTTTCTTT. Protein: CASSRTLYTEAFF.

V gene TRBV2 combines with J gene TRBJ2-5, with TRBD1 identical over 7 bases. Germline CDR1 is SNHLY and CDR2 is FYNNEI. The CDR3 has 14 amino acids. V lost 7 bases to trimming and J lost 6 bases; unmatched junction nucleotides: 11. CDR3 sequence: CASIAGTDIKTQYF. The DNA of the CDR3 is TGTGCCAGCATCGCCGGGACAGACATTAAGACCCAGTACTTC.

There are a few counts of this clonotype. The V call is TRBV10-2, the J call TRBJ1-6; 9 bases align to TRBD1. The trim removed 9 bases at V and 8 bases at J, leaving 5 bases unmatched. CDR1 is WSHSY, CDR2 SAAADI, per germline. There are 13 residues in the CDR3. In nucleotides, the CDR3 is TGCGCCAGTACGGGACAGGGCGATTCACCCCTCCACTTT. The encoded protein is CASTGQGDSPLHF.

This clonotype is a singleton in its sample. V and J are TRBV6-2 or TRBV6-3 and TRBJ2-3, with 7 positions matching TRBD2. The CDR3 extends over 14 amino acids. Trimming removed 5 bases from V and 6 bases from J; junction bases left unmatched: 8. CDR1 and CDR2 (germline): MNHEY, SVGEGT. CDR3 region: CASSRAREEDTQYF. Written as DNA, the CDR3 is TGTGCCAGCAGTCGGGCACGGGAGGAGGATACGCAGTATTTT.

The CDR3 region has the DNA TGTGCCAGCAGCCCGTCCGGGTCCCCAACGGAGACCCAGTACTTC. This encodes CASSPSGSPTETQYF. The rearrangement links TRBV11-2 to TRBJ2-5; D unresolved. Germline-derived CDR1 and CDR2 are SGHAT and FQNNGV. The CDR3 loop spans 15 amino acids. V was trimmed by 5 bases and J by 5 bases, leaving 18 bases between them.

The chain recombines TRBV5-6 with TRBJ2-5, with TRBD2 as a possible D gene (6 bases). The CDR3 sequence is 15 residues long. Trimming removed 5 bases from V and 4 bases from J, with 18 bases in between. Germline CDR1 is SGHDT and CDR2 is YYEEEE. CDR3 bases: TGTGCCAGCAGGTTACTAGCTCGGACGGGAGAGACCCAGTACTTC. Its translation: CASRLLARTGETQYF.

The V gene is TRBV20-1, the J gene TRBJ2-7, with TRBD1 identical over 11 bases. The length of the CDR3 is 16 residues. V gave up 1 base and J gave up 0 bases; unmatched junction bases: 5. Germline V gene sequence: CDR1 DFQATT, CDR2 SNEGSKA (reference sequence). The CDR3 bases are TGCAGTGCTAGAGGGGGGGGACAGGGGGTCTCCTACGAGCAGTACTTC. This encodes CSARGGGQGVSYEQYF.

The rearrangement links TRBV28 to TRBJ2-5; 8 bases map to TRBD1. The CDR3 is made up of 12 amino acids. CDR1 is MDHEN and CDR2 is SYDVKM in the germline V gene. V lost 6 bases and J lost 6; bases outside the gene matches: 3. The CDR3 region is CASRTGVKTQYF. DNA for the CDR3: TGTGCCAGCAGGACAGGGGTAAAGACCCAGTACTTC.

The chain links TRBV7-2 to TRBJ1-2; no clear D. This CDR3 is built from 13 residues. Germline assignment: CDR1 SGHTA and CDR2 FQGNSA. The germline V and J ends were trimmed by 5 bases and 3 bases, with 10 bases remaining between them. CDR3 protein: CASSRWTDYGYTF. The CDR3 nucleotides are TGTGCCAGCAGCCGTTGGACGGACTATGGCTACACCTTC.